Sequencing of this T cell receptor beta chain was carried out in a study of CD8 T cells in ankylosing spondylitis. Study-wide results and limits: Existing reports had already noted some motif variants in reactive arthritis synovial fluid and blood. Disease-linked clones reportedly concentrated significantly in matched ankylosing spondylitis synovial fluid.

Researchers built TCR beta libraries using quantitative 5'-RACE with molecular barcodes. MiXCR, applied by TCRdb to the 5' RACE reads, yields one record per CDR3 protein. The table shows approximately 240,000 distinct CDR3 sequences, with 20% to 30% occurring only once. This clonotype was counted only a few times. Its antigen is currently unknown. Germline V gene data show CDR1 as SGHKS and CDR2 as YYEKEE (reference sequence). This CDR3 comprises 12 residues. The V gene lost 0 bases and the J gene lost 6 bases, with 5 bases spanning the gap. J is TRBJ2-3 and V is TRBV5-5; no clear D gene. The TCR sequence derives from a male donor with ankylosing spondylitis or in good health (not recorded which). What was sequenced was blood, either unsorted or a sorted T cell fraction (not recorded which). This chain's CDR3 is CASSLGWDTQYF. CDR3 bases: TGTGCCAGCAGCTTGGGTTGGGATACGCAGTATTTT.